The clone carrying this T cell receptor beta chain has at least ten counts. What it recognizes is unknown. This specimen comes from a study of T cells after yellow fever vaccination. The CDR3 covers 13 residues. Trimming took 6 bases from V and 3 from J, leaving 9 bases between them. Per germline, CDR1 SGHKS and CDR2 YYEKEE (reference sequence). General study findings and limits: Reappearance after the booster was observed for most primary-vaccination clones (about 97% CD4, roughly 90% CD8).

TCRdb redid the calling of the 5' RACE reads with MiXCR, one entry per CDR3 protein. Of more than 300,000 distinct CDR3 sequences in the sample, roughly 4.3% are singletons; the top ten hold roughly 21%. The chain has TRBV5-5 and TRBJ2-2; the D is unclear. The starting material was PBMCs, obtained 15 days after the yellow fever booster vaccination. This TCR came from a man younger than 35 who received the YFV17D yellow fever vaccine. The CDR3 is CASTSPDTGELFF. In DNA, the CDR3 is TGTGCCAGCACCAGCCCAGACACCGGGGAGCTGTTTTTT.